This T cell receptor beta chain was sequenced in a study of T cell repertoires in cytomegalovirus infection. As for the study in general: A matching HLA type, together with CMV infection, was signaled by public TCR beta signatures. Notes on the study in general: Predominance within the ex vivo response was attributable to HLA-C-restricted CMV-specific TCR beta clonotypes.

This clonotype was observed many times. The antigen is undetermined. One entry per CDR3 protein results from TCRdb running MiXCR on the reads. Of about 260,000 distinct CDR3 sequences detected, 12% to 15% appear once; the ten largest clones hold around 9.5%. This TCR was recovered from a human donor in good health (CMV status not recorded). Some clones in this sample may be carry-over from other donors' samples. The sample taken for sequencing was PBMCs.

In DNA form, the CDR3 reads TGTGCCAGCAGCCCACCGACCGGGACATTCTCCTACGAGCAGTACTTC. Protein product: CASSPPTGTFSYEQYF. The V call is TRBV7-9, the J call TRBJ2-7; D is perhaps TRBD1 (6 bases). CDR1 and CDR2 from the germline V gene are SEHNR and FQNEAQ (reference sequence). CDR3 length equals 16 residues. V lost 5 bases and J 0 bases, leaving 17 bases between the germline ends.